This TCR beta chain was sequenced for a study of cytomegalovirus exposure and HLA in healthy donors. PCR amplification relied on 60 Vbeta primers (plus 13 Jbeta primers). The protocol was immunoSEQ multiplex PCR, while the TCRdb copy is restricted to in-frame clones and leaves out a portion. The table lists about 160,000 clones, around 75% of them singletons. The V gene end was trimmed by 2 bases and the J gene end by 5 bases; junction bases not matched to a gene: 3. The germline V gene encodes CDR1 MNHEY and CDR2 SVGAGI. The CDR3 is made up of 14 amino acids. The TCR originated in a woman in her forties or fifties in good health and CMV-seropositive. The gene calls are TRBV6-5 and TRBJ2-5; 9 bases agree with TRBD2. The sequenced sample consisted of PBMCs. Written as DNA, the CDR3 is TGTGCCAGCAGTTACGGCGGGGGGGACGAGACCCAGTACTTC. Translation gives CASSYGGGDETQYF.